These 29 T cell receptor beta chains were sequenced from one sample in a study of Ad26.COV2.S vaccination and SARS-CoV-2 variants. Assay used: immunoSEQ multiplex PCR; TCRdb lists only in-frame clones, some missing. The sample consists of about 680,000 clones, around 92% of them appearing once. Treatment here: some 20 received Ad26.COV2.S at low or high dose, single or two shots; a few received placebo; per-sample allocation not given. The samples date from day 63 after the first vaccine or placebo injection. The sample here was peripheral blood, taken in a trial of Ad26.COV2.S vaccine versus placebo. The source is a person aged 18-60 years who received the Ad26.COV2.S COVID-19 vaccine or a placebo.

The gene calls are TRBV15 and TRBJ1-2; a weak D match, TRBD1 (5 bases). Germline V CDR1 and CDR2: LNHNV, YYDKDF (reference sequence). Trimming removed 1 base from V and 4 bases from J, with 13 bases in between. The CDR3 has 15 amino acids. The CDR3 loop is CATSRVGQGGYGYTF. CDR3 nucleotide sequence: TGTGCCACCAGCAGAGTTGGGCAGGGCGGCTATGGCTACACCTTC. The full variable domain, with the rest looked up from reference TRBV15 and TRBJ1-2, is DAMVIQNPRYQVTQFGKPVTLSCSQTLNHNVMYWYQQKSSQAPKLLFHYYDKDFNNEADTPDNFQSRRPNTSFCFLDIRSPGLGDTAMYLCATSRVGQGGYGYTFGSGTRLTVV.

V gene TRBV3-1 (or the pseudogene TRBV3-2) combines with J gene TRBJ2-3, with D perhaps TRBD1 (5 bases). V dropped 0 bases and J dropped 4 bases, with 11 bases sitting between them. Germline V CDR1 and CDR2: LGHDT, YNNKEL (reference sequence). The CDR3 loop spans 15 amino acids. CDR3 nucleotide sequence: TGTGCCAGCAGCCAAGACGCCAGGGATGCAGATACGCAGTATTTT. This gives the protein CASSQDARDADTQYF.

V gene TRBV9 combines with J gene TRBJ1-1; D uncertain. Trimming pared 0 bases from V and 7 bases from J, leaving 16 bases between. The CDR3 is 15 residues long. Germline lookup yields CDR1 SGDLS and CDR2 YYNGEE. The CDR3 region is CASSVGAQDPFEAFF. CDR3 coding DNA: TGTGCCAGCAGCGTAGGTGCCCAAGACCCTTTTGAAGCTTTCTTT.

V is TRBV27 and J is TRBJ2-5; 14 positions agree with TRBD2. Losses at the gene ends were 5 bases for V and 4 bases for J; bases not matched to a gene: 6. The CDR3 runs 16 residues. The germline gives CDR1 MNHEY, CDR2 SMNVEV (reference sequence). DNA for the CDR3: TGTGCCAGCAGTGGACTAGCGGGAGGCGGAGTAGAGACCCAGTACTTC. Protein product: CASSGLAGGGVETQYF.

This CDR3 reads CASSLGRLFTDTQYF. In DNA form, the CDR3 reads TGTGCCAGCAGCTTAGGGAGACTATTCACAGATACGCAGTATTTT. V and J are TRBV7-9 and TRBJ2-3; maybe TRBD2 (5 bases). The V and J ends lost 1 base and 2 bases respectively, with 10 bases between them. The V gene's germline CDR1 is SEHNR and CDR2 FQNEAQ (reference sequence). The CDR3 contains 15 residues.

V is TRBV25-1 and J is TRBJ2-7; D call uncertain. Germline CDR1 MGHDK, CDR2 SYGVNS. CDR3 length: 17 residues. Trimming took off 3 bases at V and 2 bases at J, with 20 bases between the two ends. This CDR3 reads CASSDLGFRGPAYEQYF. The CDR3 nucleotides read TGTGCCAGCAGTGATTTGGGGTTTCGTGGGCCCGCCTACGAGCAGTACTTC.

V is TRBV7-2 and J is TRBJ1-5; 8 bases are a match to TRBD1. Germline-derived CDR1 and CDR2 are SGHTA and FQGNSA. V shed 5 bases and J 0 bases; nucleotides not matched to a gene: 6. CDR3 length equals 16 residues. The CDR3 nucleotides read TGTGCCAGCAGCCTACGGACAGGGTATAGCAATCAGCCCCAGCATTTT. This encodes CASSLRTGYSNQPQHF.

This sequence joins TRBV11-2 and TRBJ2-5, with D possibly called TRBD1 or TRBD2 (7 bases each). The CDR3 length is 18 residues. Germline V CDR1 and CDR2: SGHAT, FQNNGV. The ends were cut back, 5 bases at V and 1 base at J, with 23 bases in the middle. The CDR3 is CASSLGAGGGLAQETQYF. The CDR3 DNA sequence: TGTGCCAGCAGCCTCGGGGCAGGGGGGGGCTTGGCCCAAGAGACCCAGTACTTC.

V gene TRBV25-1 combines with J gene TRBJ2-2; 7 nucleotides line up with TRBD1. The trim removed 0 bases at V and 5 bases at J, leaving 3 bases unmatched. The CDR3 totals 15 residues. The germline V gene encodes CDR1 MGHDK and CDR2 SYGVNS. The chain's CDR3 is CASSEYDRETGELFF. The CDR3 DNA is TGTGCCAGCAGTGAATACGACAGGGAGACCGGGGAGCTGTTTTTT. The variable domain in full, with the rest retrieved from reference TRBV25-1 and TRBJ2-2, is EADIYQTPRYLVIGTGKKITLECSQTMGHDKMYWYQQDPGMELHLIHYSYGVNSTEKGDLSSESTVSRIRTEHFPLTLESARPSHTSQYLCASSEYDRETGELFFGEGSRLTVL.

This clone has only one observation. The chain joins TRBV24-1 to TRBJ2-1, with 7 bases that match TRBD2. The CDR3 extends over 13 amino acids. Per the germline V gene, CDR1 is KGHDR and CDR2 is SFDVKD. After removal of 6 bases from V and 6 bases from J, the junction contained 4 bases not matched to a gene. The chain's CDR3 is CATSPGGINEQFF. The CDR3 region has the DNA TGTGCCACCAGTCCGGGAGGTATCAATGAGCAGTTCTTC.

The genes are TRBV24-1 and TRBJ2-5; D is unresolved. The CDR3 has 15 residues. Germline V gives CDR1 KGHDR, CDR2 SFDVKD. V was clipped by 5 bases and J by 1 base, with 13 bases between them. The CDR3 loop is CATSAGTGLQETQYF. The CDR3, as DNA: TGTGCCACCAGTGCCGGAACTGGGCTCCAAGAGACCCAGTACTTC.

The chain is built from TRBV29-1 and TRBJ1-2; perhaps TRBD1 as D (6 bases). Germline V gives CDR1 SQVTM, CDR2 ANQGSEA. V lost 6 bases and J 7 bases, leaving 15 bases between the germline ends. The CDR3 has 12 amino acids. CDR3 region: CSVTGLGGGYTF. The CDR3 DNA follows: TGCAGCGTGACAGGTTTAGGTGGTGGCTACACCTTC.

The chain has TRBV6-6 and TRBJ1-4, with D perhaps matching TRBD1 (5 bases). The CDR3 is made up of 14 amino acids. Looked up from germline, CDR1 is MNHNY and CDR2 is SVGAGI (reference sequence). Deletions cut 5 bases from V and 8 bases from J, with 15 bases between. The CDR3 loop reads CASSQTVIREKLFF. In DNA form, the CDR3 reads TGTGCCAGCAGTCAGACAGTAATTCGGGAAAAACTGTTTTTT.

This clone appeared once. This rearrangement joins TRBV7-9 to TRBJ2-1, with 11 bases aligning to TRBD2. CDR3 length: 15 residues. CDR1 and CDR2 (germline): SEHNR, FQNEAQ (reference sequence). The V and J ends lost 3 bases and 8 bases, in that order; junction bases with no gene match: 6. The CDR3, as DNA: TGTGCCAGCAGCTTTCTAGCGGGAGGCGGGGATGAGCAGTTCTTC. As protein: CASSFLAGGGDEQFF.

The chain recombines TRBV6-5 with TRBJ2-7; D remains ambiguous. CDR3 length equals 13 residues. Germline V gene data show CDR1 as MNHEY and CDR2 as SVGAGI. The V and J ends lost 5 bases and 0 bases respectively, with 8 bases between them. The CDR3 DNA sequence: TGTGCCAGCAGTCCTTGGGGCTCCTACGAGCAGTACTTC. This codes for CASSPWGSYEQYF.

This rearrangement joins TRBV30 to TRBJ1-1; D is undetermined. Trimming removed 4 bases from V and 1 base from J, with 10 bases in between. The CDR3 runs 13 residues. In germline, CDR1 is GTSNPN, CDR2 SVGIG (reference sequence). CDR3 amino acids: CAWIGTQNTEAFF. For the CDR3, the DNA is TGTGCCTGGATCGGCACCCAGAACACTGAAGCTTTCTTT.

V gene TRBV7-3 combines with J gene TRBJ2-5; 14 bases are a match to TRBD2. Germline V gives CDR1 SGHTA, CDR2 FQGTGA. CDR3 size: 15 residues. The trim removed 5 bases at V and 4 bases at J, leaving 3 bases unmatched. CDR3 sequence (DNA): TGTGCCAGCAGCCCGGGACTAGCGGGGGCAGAGACCCAGTACTTC. This sequence encodes CASSPGLAGAETQYF.

This sequence joins TRBV5-1 and TRBJ1-1; 7 nucleotides align to TRBD1. Germline values: CDR1 SGHRS, CDR2 YFSETQ. Losses at the gene ends were 4 bases for V and 2 bases for J; bases not matched to a gene: 8. The CDR3 loop spans 15 amino acids. This CDR3 is CASSDFGTVNTEAFF. The CDR3 nucleotides read TGCGCCAGCAGCGACTTCGGGACAGTCAACACTGAAGCTTTCTTT.

The chain couples TRBV5-5 to TRBJ2-7; D tentatively reads TRBD1 or TRBD2 (5 bases each). The CDR3 has 14 amino acids. Germline loops: CDR1 SGHKS, CDR2 YYEKEE (reference sequence). The V and J ends lost 6 bases and 6 bases respectively, with 19 bases between them. The CDR3 region is CASTGTAVRREQYF. The DNA of the CDR3 is TGTGCCAGCACCGGGACCGCGGTCAGGCGCGAGCAGTACTTC.

The chain combines TRBV18 with TRBJ2-1, with D hard to call. The CDR3 has 14 residues. V lost 2 bases and J lost 4, with 9 bases in between. The germline V gene has CDR1 KGHSH and CDR2 LQKENI. DNA of the CDR3: TGTGCCAGCTCACCAGGTCTGGAGTACAATGAGCAGTTCTTC. Its translation is CASSPGLEYNEQFF.

This rearrangement joins TRBV11-2 to TRBJ2-7; D is ambiguous. Germline CDR1 SGHAT, CDR2 FQNNGV. V shed 0 bases and J shed 0 bases, with 15 bases lying between them. The CDR3 totals 17 residues. The CDR3, as DNA: TGTGCCAGCAGCTTAGACACCGCTCGGTCGGGCTCCTACGAGCAGTACTTC. This sequence encodes CASSLDTARSGSYEQYF.

The chain couples TRBV10-1 to TRBJ1-1, with D unclear. Germline-derived CDR1 and CDR2 are WNHNN and SYGVQD (reference sequence). Trimming shortened V by 5 bases and J by 1 base, and 8 bases separated the two germline ends. The CDR3 is made up of 13 amino acids. Here the CDR3 reads CASSREPNTEAFF. In DNA form, the CDR3 reads TGCGCCAGCAGTCGGGAGCCGAACACTGAAGCTTTCTTT.

This rearrangement joins TRBV3-1 (or the pseudogene TRBV3-2) to TRBJ2-5, with 13 bases that match TRBD2. The ends lost 1 base at V and 4 bases at J; junction bases unmatched: 6. Per germline, CDR1 LGHDT and CDR2 YNNKEL (reference sequence). The CDR3 is 17 amino acids. The DNA for the CDR3 is TGTGCCAGCAGCCAAGTACTAGCGGGGGGGCAGGGAGAGACCCAGTACTTC. Its translation: CASSQVLAGGQGETQYF.

The chain recombines TRBV5-4 with TRBJ2-3; 7 nucleotides agree with TRBD2. V lost 4 bases to trimming and J lost 2 bases; unmatched junction nucleotides: 7. Germline V lookup: CDR1 SGHNT, CDR2 YYREEE (reference sequence). The CDR3 spans 15 residues. Here the CDR3 DNA reads TGTGCCAGCAGCCCGACTAGCCGATACACAGATACGCAGTATTTT. Residues: CASSPTSRYTDTQYF.

V is TRBV19 and J is TRBJ2-1, with D perhaps matching TRBD1 (5 bases). This CDR3 is built from 14 residues. Trimming shortened V by 4 bases and J by 6 bases, and 13 bases separated the two germline ends. CDR1 LNHDA and CDR2 SQIVND come from the germline V gene (reference sequence). CDR3 sequence reads: CASSTMQGGNEQFF. CDR3 in DNA: TGTGCCAGTAGTACTATGCAGGGTGGCAATGAGCAGTTCTTC.

This clone was counted once. This sequence joins TRBV13 and TRBJ2-3; the D is unclear. The CDR3 runs to 16 residues. Trimming cost V 5 bases and J 3 bases, with 18 bases left between them. In germline, CDR1 is PRHDT, CDR2 FYEKMQ (reference sequence). In nucleotides, the CDR3 is TGTGCCAGCAGCGATACCAGACCCGGTGGGACAGATACGCAGTATTTT. Translated: CASSDTRPGGTDTQYF.

This sequence joins TRBV19 and TRBJ1-5; TRBD1 matches 7 bases. With V trimmed by 10 bases and J by 4 bases, 16 bases remained unmatched. CDR1 is LNHDA, CDR2 SQIVND, per germline (reference sequence). CDR3 length: 16 residues. CDR3 in amino acids: CATQMGAGTDNQPQHF. The CDR3 bases are TGTGCCACTCAGATGGGGGCGGGGACAGATAATCAGCCCCAGCATTTT.

This clone was found a few times. The CDR3 nucleotides read TGTGCCAGCAGGACCGGGACAGGGACCGAGCAGTACTTC. Translating gives CASRTGTGTEQYF. The chain combines TRBV12-3 or TRBV12-4 with TRBJ2-7; 9 bases line up with TRBD1. The CDR3 extends over 13 amino acids. The junction had 6 bases not matched to a gene; V was cut back by 6 bases and J by 6 bases.

V is TRBV5-8 and J is TRBJ2-1; 9 bases are a match to TRBD1. The CDR3 has 15 residues. Germline V CDR1 and CDR2: SGHTS, YDEGEE. V gave up 10 bases and J gave up 0 bases; unmatched junction bases: 8. CDR3 protein: CAGGGTGSSYNEQFF. The DNA for the CDR3 is TGTGCCGGGGGCGGGACAGGGAGCTCCTACAATGAGCAGTTCTTC.